Below are 14 T cell receptor beta chains sequenced from a single sample in a study of blood T cell repertoires in COVID-19. The assay was immunoSEQ multiplex PCR, and TCRdb's table has in-frame clones only and misses some. The sample yields approximately 200,000 clones, roughly 83% seen once. Sequencing used PBMCs or T cells enriched from blood (not recorded which). These receptor sequences come from a woman under 40 who had recovered from COVID-19.

The chain has TRBV7-9 and TRBJ2-1; 11 positions match TRBD2. Germline V lookup: CDR1 SEHNR, CDR2 FQNEAQ (reference sequence). This CDR3 contains 15 residues. With V trimmed by 3 bases and J by 6 bases, 4 bases remained unmatched. The CDR3: CASSFTSGSSNEQFF. DNA of the CDR3: TGTGCCAGCAGCTTCACTAGCGGGAGTTCCAATGAGCAGTTCTTC.

V and J are TRBV7-8 and TRBJ2-1; the D gene is possibly TRBD2 (6 bases). CDR1 and CDR2 from the germline V gene are SGHVS and FQNEAQ. The CDR3 runs 17 residues. Deletions cut 2 bases from V and 1 base from J, with 15 bases between. CDR3 in amino acids: CASSLQAASVSYNEQFF. The CDR3 DNA reads as TGTGCCAGCAGCTTACAGGCGGCTAGCGTTTCCTACAATGAGCAGTTCTTC.

The chain has TRBV6-6 and TRBJ2-7, with 8 bases matching TRBD2. This CDR3 contains 13 residues. Trimming cost V 2 bases and J 6 bases; bases outside gene matches: 3. Per germline, CDR1 MNHNY and CDR2 SVGAGI (reference sequence). CDR3 residues: CASSYPGGAEQYF. CDR3 nucleotides: TGTGCCAGCAGTTACCCCGGGGGGGCCGAGCAGTACTTC.

The chain employs TRBV10-3 and TRBJ1-1; 7 nucleotides match TRBD1. V gave up 0 bases and J gave up 4 bases; unmatched junction bases: 5. Germline V lookup: CDR1 ENHRY, CDR2 SYGVKD. This CDR3 region has 15 residues. The CDR3 loop reads CAISESKGAPTEAFF. CDR3 DNA: TGTGCCATCAGTGAGTCGAAGGGGGCCCCCACTGAAGCTTTCTTT.

The chain combines TRBV18 with TRBJ1-2; TRBD1 matches at 8 bases. The CDR3 is 14 residues long. V dropped 4 bases and J dropped 3; count of bases not matched to a gene: 4. Germline V lookup: CDR1 KGHSH, CDR2 LQKENI. The CDR3 sequence is CASSQDRVYYGYTF. DNA for the CDR3: TGTGCCAGCTCACAGGACAGGGTATACTATGGCTACACCTTC.

The chain couples TRBV19 to TRBJ2-4; TRBD1 agrees at 11 bases. V shed 4 bases and J 9 bases; nucleotides not matched to a gene: 5. Germline lookup yields CDR1 LNHDA and CDR2 SQIVND (reference sequence). The CDR3 totals 14 residues. CDR3 nucleotides: TGTGCCAGTAGTAGGGGACAGGGGGGTGGCATTCAGTACTTC. Its protein product is CASSRGQGGGIQYF. The full variable domain, its missing parts supplied by reference TRBV19 and TRBJ2-4, is DGGITQSPKYLFRKEGQNVTLSCEQNLNHDAMYWYRQDPGQGLRLIYYSQIVNDFQKGDIAEGYSVSREKKESFPLTVTSAQKNPTAFYLCASSRGQGGGIQYFGAGTRLSVL.

The chain carries TRBV11-3 and TRBJ2-1; 7 bases are a match to TRBD2. CDR1 is SGHNT and CDR2 is YENEEA in the germline V gene. Germline trimming cut 5 bases from V and 10 bases from J; bases unmatched to any gene: 11. This CDR3 contains 14 residues. The CDR3 bases are TGTGCCAGCAGCCCATTTGCGGGAGATGGCGAGCAGTTCTTC. It is translated as CASSPFAGDGEQFF.

This clone was seen a handful of times. The rearrangement joins TRBV29-1 to TRBJ2-1; 10 positions agree with TRBD2. V shed 0 bases and J 6 bases; nucleotides not matched to a gene: 14. Germline assignment: CDR1 SQVTM and CDR2 ANQGSEA. This CDR3 contains 18 residues. The CDR3 sequence: CSVEDCSEMGLACNEQFF. As DNA, the CDR3 is TGCAGCGTTGAAGATTGTAGCGAAATGGGACTAGCGTGCAATGAGCAGTTCTTC.

V gene TRBV7-8 combines with J gene TRBJ1-4; the match to TRBD1 covers 8 bases. V lost 5 bases and J lost 14; bases outside the gene matches: 16. This CDR3 spans 15 amino acids. CDR1 and CDR2 from the germline V gene are SGHVS and FQNEAQ. This chain's CDR3 is CASSPLDRGPRGLFF. DNA of the CDR3: TGTGCCAGCAGCCCACTCGACAGGGGCCCTCGAGGGCTGTTTTTT.

This sequence joins TRBV7-2 and TRBJ2-7; a possible D gene is TRBD1 (6 bases). Germline values: CDR1 SGHTA, CDR2 FQGNSA. The CDR3 sequence is 14 residues long. V was pared by 1 base and J by 1 base, with 8 bases between. As DNA, the CDR3 is TGTGCCAGCAGCTTAGTTCAGGGGTCCTACGAGCAGTACTTC. Protein product: CASSLVQGSYEQYF.

This clone was observed at least ten times. The chain employs TRBV14 and TRBJ1-6; no firm D call. From germline, CDR1 is SGHDN and CDR2 FVKESK. Trimming cost V 0 bases and J 7 bases, with 10 bases left between them. The CDR3 is 15 amino acids. The CDR3, as DNA: TGTGCCAGCAGCCAAGATTTTAACAGAAATTCACCCCTCCACTTT. Translating gives CASSQDFNRNSPLHF.

This sequence joins TRBV5-1 and TRBJ2-7; 9 bases line up with TRBD1. V gave up 4 bases and J gave up 5 bases; unmatched junction bases: 10. This CDR3 region has 15 residues. Germline values: CDR1 SGHRS, CDR2 YFSETQ. CDR3 sequence: CASSPTGQGNNEQYF. The CDR3 bases are TGCGCCAGCAGCCCAACGGGACAGGGTAATAACGAGCAGTACTTC.

In this sample, this clone turned up once. V usage is TRBV4-1 and J usage is TRBJ2-1, with 10 bases identical to TRBD2. In germline, CDR1 is MGHRA, CDR2 YSYEKL. The CDR3 is 17 amino acids. V gave up 8 bases and J gave up 2 bases; unmatched junction bases: 12. CDR3 region: CASHSGGLAGAYNEQFF. The CDR3 bases are TGCGCCAGCCACTCCGGGGGGCTAGCGGGAGCCTACAATGAGCAGTTCTTC.

The genes are TRBV5-1 and TRBJ1-1; TRBD1 is a possible D gene (5 bases). Between the trimmed V and J ends, which lost 4 bases and 5 bases, there was a span of 12 bases. The germline gives CDR1 SGHRS, CDR2 YFSETQ. CDR3 size: 13 residues. The CDR3: CASSPSQGTEAFF. CDR3 bases: TGCGCCAGCAGCCCCTCCCAGGGTACTGAAGCTTTCTTT.